This entry lists 18 T cell receptor beta chains sequenced from one sample in a study of blood T cells in healthy people across ages. Sample-barcoded 5' priming and a J-beta primer mix drove a second PCR of 7 to 11 cycles. TCRdb analysed the 5' RACE reads with MiXCR anew, one entry per CDR3 protein. The sample yields hundreds of thousands of distinct CDR3 sequences, 58% seen once. The specimen sequenced was blood. The receptors were sampled from a man between 60 and 70 years old in good health.

The chain joins TRBV4-2 to TRBJ2-3, with 7 bases that match TRBD2. Germline values: CDR1 LGHNA, CDR2 YNFKEQ. This CDR3 has 18 amino acids. J lost 5 bases, V lost 0 bases, and 14 bases had no gene match. The CDR3 region has the DNA TGTGCCAGCAGCCAAGATGTCCAGCGGGGCCTAAGGGTAGATACGCAGTATTTT. Amino acids: CASSQDVQRGLRVDTQYF.

The rearrangement joins TRBV7-2 to TRBJ2-5; the match to TRBD2 covers 8 bases. The germline gives CDR1 SGHTA, CDR2 FQGNSA. V was clipped by 2 bases and J by 2 bases; unmatched bases: 7. This CDR3 spans 16 amino acids. CDR3 region: CASSLLGLGAQETQYF. The CDR3 region has the DNA TGTGCCAGCAGCTTATTGGGACTAGGGGCTCAAGAGACCCAGTACTTC. Filled out from reference TRBV7-2 and TRBJ2-5, the complete variable domain reads GAGVSQSPSNKVTEKGKDVELRCDPISGHTALYWYRQSLGQGLEFLIYFQGNSAPDKSGLPSDRFSAERTGGSVSTLTIQRTQQEDSAVYLCASSLLGLGAQETQYFGPGTRLLVL.

The rearrangement uses TRBV6-1 and TRBJ1-5; TRBD1 might be the D (6 bases). Germline assignment: CDR1 MNHNS and CDR2 SASEGT. The CDR3 is made up of 15 amino acids. V lost 7 bases and J 1 base, leaving 14 bases between the germline ends. Here the CDR3 reads CASTWGRGSNQPQHF. For the CDR3, the DNA is TGTGCCAGCACGTGGGGGCGCGGAAGCAATCAGCCCCAGCATTTT.

This clonotype was recorded at least ten times. The chain couples TRBV7-9 to TRBJ1-2; D perhaps matches TRBD1 (5 bases). Trimming left V 1 base short and J 0 bases short, with 6 bases between. The CDR3 loop spans 14 amino acids. Germline-derived CDR1 and CDR2 are SEHNR and FQNEAQ (reference sequence). DNA for the CDR3: TGTGCCAGCAGCTTAGTAGGGGCTAACTATGGCTACACCTTC. It specifies CASSLVGANYGYTF.

The chain joins TRBV5-1 to TRBJ2-5; 10 bases are shared with TRBD1. The ends lost 6 bases at V and 2 bases at J; junction bases unmatched: 7. Germline lookup yields CDR1 SGHRS and CDR2 YFSETQ. The CDR3 sequence is 15 residues long. The CDR3 DNA reads as TGCGCCAGCATTCCGACAGGGGGCTGGCAAGAGACCCAGTACTTC. Amino acid sequence: CASIPTGGWQETQYF. The full variable domain, its missing parts supplied by reference TRBV5-1 and TRBJ2-5, is KAGVTQTPRYLIKTRGQQVTLSCSPISGHRSVSWYQQTPGQGLQFLFEYFSETQRNKGNFPGRFSGRQFSNSRSEMNVSTLELGDSALYLCASIPTGGWQETQYFGPGTRLLVL.

The chain is built from TRBV7-2 and TRBJ2-7; 7 nucleotides align to TRBD2. The DNA matches TRBJ2-5 better at its end, which makes the J call doubtful. This CDR3 is built from 14 residues. The germline CDR1 and CDR2 sequences are SGHTA and FQGNSA. The CDR3 loop reads CASSFGMGGKTQYF. In DNA, the CDR3 is TGTGCCAGCAGCTTTGGCATGGGGGGGAAGACCCAGTACTTC.

The genes are TRBV9 and TRBJ2-1; possibly TRBD2 for D (7 bases). Trimming stripped 2 bases from V and 10 bases from J, with 22 bases between. Germline values: CDR1 SGDLS, CDR2 YYNGEE. The CDR3 sequence is 16 residues long. CDR3 sequence reads: CASSVEVAGARTEQFF. In nucleotides, the CDR3 is TGTGCCAGCAGCGTCGAGGTGGCGGGGGCGCGAACGGAGCAGTTCTTC.

In this sample, this clonotype turned up a few times. The rearrangement links TRBV5-1 to TRBJ2-1, with D unclear. CDR1 is SGHRS and CDR2 is YFSETQ in the germline V gene. The V end lost 5 bases, the J end lost 4 bases, and 13 bases lay between the germline ends. This CDR3 has 14 residues. The CDR3 DNA follows: TGCGCCAGCAGTCCAACAGAGTTATACAATGAGCAGTTCTTC. Its protein product is CASSPTELYNEQFF. Filled out from reference TRBV5-1 and TRBJ2-1, the complete variable domain reads KAGVTQTPRYLIKTRGQQVTLSCSPISGHRSVSWYQQTPGQGLQFLFEYFSETQRNKGNFPGRFSGRQFSNSRSEMNVSTLELGDSALYLCASSPTELYNEQFFGPGTRLTVL.

In its sample, this clonotype was seen a few times. The V call is TRBV12-3 or TRBV12-4, the J call TRBJ2-3, with 11 bases fitting TRBD2. CDR3 length: 19 amino acids. The junction had 17 bases not matched to a gene; V was cut back by 5 bases and J by 4 bases. The CDR3 reads CASSPPSSGGAGQADTQYF. CDR3 sequence (DNA): TGTGCCAGCAGTCCTCCGAGTAGCGGGGGGGCCGGACAGGCAGATACGCAGTATTTT.

CDR3 protein: CAISESGVAGKGSGANVLTF. CDR3 nucleotides: TGTGCCATCAGTGAGTCCGGCGTGGCAGGGAAGGGGTCTGGGGCCAACGTCCTGACTTTC. The chain recombines TRBV10-3 with TRBJ2-6, with a possible D match to TRBD1 (5 bases). This CDR3 contains 20 residues. V lost 0 bases and J lost 1, with 19 bases in between. Germline loops: CDR1 ENHRY, CDR2 SYGVKD.

The chain links TRBV20-1 to TRBJ2-3; no clear D. The CDR3 runs to 12 residues. Germline CDR1 reads DFQATT; CDR2 reads SNEGSKA (reference sequence). V lost 3 bases to trimming and J lost 0 bases, with 4 bases between them. CDR3 residues: CSASRSTDTQYF. DNA of the CDR3: TGCAGTGCTAGTCGCAGCACAGATACGCAGTATTTT.

The rearrangement joins TRBV11-2 to TRBJ2-1; weak D call: TRBD1 (6 bases). Trimming shortened V by 5 bases and J by 9 bases, and 20 bases separated the two germline ends. There are 15 residues in the CDR3. Germline V lookup: CDR1 SGHAT, CDR2 FQNNGV. The DNA of the CDR3 is TGTGCCAGCAGCCGGAGTGTAGGGGGTTCCGGTGAGCAGTTCTTC. This gives the protein CASSRSVGGSGEQFF.

V is TRBV20-1 and J is TRBJ1-6, with D maybe TRBD1 (6 bases). The CDR3 contains 12 residues. V was clipped by 6 bases and J by 9 bases, with 12 bases between them. Germline CDR1 reads DFQATT; CDR2 reads SNEGSKA (reference sequence). CDR3 sequence: CSALRGGSPLHF. The CDR3 bases are TGCAGTGCACTTAGAGGGGGTTCACCCCTCCACTTT.

This clonotype was observed a handful of times. The CDR3 DNA sequence: TGCGCCAGCAGCCCGGAACTGGGGCGTTCCTCCTACAATGAGCAGTTCTTC. It codes for CASSPELGRSSYNEQFF. J is TRBJ2-1 and V is TRBV5-1, with D possibly matching TRBD1 (5 bases). Per germline, CDR1 SGHRS and CDR2 YFSETQ. CDR3 size: 17 residues. The ends were cut back, 4 bases at V and 0 bases at J, with 17 bases in the middle.

This rearrangement joins TRBV11-2 to TRBJ2-7; 8 bases match TRBD1. The CDR3 runs 12 residues. CDR1 SGHAT and CDR2 FQNNGV come from the germline V gene. V trimming: 8 bases; J trimming: 4 bases; junction bases outside the gene matches: 4. As DNA, the CDR3 is TGTGCCAGCCGGACAGGGAGATACGAGCAGTACTTC. Protein: CASRTGRYEQYF.

This clonotype was seen only a few times. The chain combines TRBV20-1 with TRBJ2-5, with D hard to call. Trimming left V 5 bases short and J 1 base short, with 8 bases between. Germline values: CDR1 DFQATT, CDR2 SNEGSKA (reference sequence). The length of the CDR3 is 12 residues. This CDR3 is CSAGPTQETQYF. DNA of the CDR3: TGCAGTGCTGGTCCGACCCAAGAGACCCAGTACTTC.

This clonotype was observed a handful of times. J is TRBJ2-7 and V is TRBV15; either TRBD1 or TRBD2 may supply D (5 bases each). Germline V lookup: CDR1 LNHNV, CDR2 YYDKDF (reference sequence). V was trimmed by 5 bases and J by 1 base, leaving 18 bases between them. The CDR3 covers 16 residues. The CDR3 DNA sequence: TGTGCCACCAGCCGCGCCTCCGGGACCAAATCCTACGAGCAGTACTTC. As protein: CATSRASGTKSYEQYF.

The chain has TRBV11-2 and TRBJ2-1; D not resolved. This CDR3 has 14 amino acids. Deletions cut 7 bases from V and 4 bases from J, with 14 bases between. Germline CDR1 and CDR2: SGHAT and FQNNGV. CDR3 residues: CASTGVAGYNEQFF. CDR3 coding DNA: TGTGCCAGCACCGGAGTAGCAGGTTACAATGAGCAGTTCTTC.